This passage covers 9 T cell receptor beta chains from one sample sequenced in a study of low-dose radiotherapy and immunotherapy resistance in tumors. This sample's time point: before trial treatment. TRAV and TRBV primers primed cDNA for both TCRalpha and TCRbeta. PCR amplification of the TCRs was performed with Phusion for 20 PCR cycles, and it relied on a constant-region primer together with a V-primer adapter. A single record per CDR3 protein comes from TCRdb applying MiXCR to the reads. The sample consists of tens of thousands of distinct CDR3 sequences, more than 25% of them appearing once. This specimen was PBMCs, taken before treatment. Every receptor here comes from a female donor with ovarian cancer.

This clonotype was observed many times. The chain couples TRBV5-1 to TRBJ2-7, with 9 positions matching TRBD1. Germline CDR1 and CDR2: SGHRS and YFSETQ. The CDR3 totals 14 residues. Trimming cost V 3 bases and J 1 base; bases outside gene matches: 2. CDR3 nucleotide sequence: TGCGCCAGCAGCTGGGGGACAGGGTCCTACGAGCAGTACTTC. Translated, it gives CASSWGTGSYEQYF.

Worth noting for this clonotype: A far larger clone is one base from this, pointing to a likely read error. This chain joins TRBV11-1 and TRBJ1-5, with 9 bases matching TRBD1. There are 13 residues in the CDR3. The germline gives CDR1 SGHAT, CDR2 FQDESV (reference sequence). J gave up 6 bases and V 5 bases, and 2 bases lay outside the gene matches. CDR3 residues: CASSGTGSQPQHF. CDR3 coding DNA: TGTGCCAGCAGCGGGACAGGGTCTCAGCCCCAGCATTTT.

This clonotype was counted ten times or more. The chain is built from TRBV20-1 and TRBJ1-5, with a possible D match to TRBD1 (5 bases). CDR1 DFQATT and CDR2 SNEGSKA come from the germline V gene (reference sequence). Between the trimmed V and J ends, which lost 4 bases and 1 base, there was a span of 17 bases. The CDR3 loop spans 16 amino acids. CDR3 protein: CSAMKPEGSSNQPQHF. The CDR3 DNA sequence: TGCAGTGCTATGAAGCCCGAGGGGAGCAGCAATCAGCCCCAGCATTTT.

On this clonotype: One base separates it from a far larger clone, so it is likely a read error. This chain connects TRBV29-1 to TRBJ2-7, with 8 bases that match TRBD2. Trimming at V came to 3 bases and at J to 7 bases, leaving 17 bases not matched to a gene. The length of the CDR3 is 16 residues. The germline V gene has CDR1 SQVTM and CDR2 ANQGSEA. CDR3 in amino acids: CSVDQTRGGWTNEQYF. The CDR3 nucleotides are TGCAGCGTTGACCAAACCCGGGGGGGCTGGACCAATGAGCAGTACTTC.

J is TRBJ2-1 and V is TRBV18; D may be TRBD2 (5 bases). The CDR3 sequence is 14 residues long. CDR1 KGHSH and CDR2 LQKENI come from the germline V gene. The V end was cut by 1 base, the J end by 10 bases, with 14 bases between. This CDR3 is CASSPLAGEGEQFF. CDR3 nucleotide sequence: TGTGCCAGCTCACCACTCGCAGGCGAGGGCGAGCAGTTCTTC.

The gene calls are TRBV13 and TRBJ1-5; no reliable D call. The CDR3 runs 15 residues. Germline V CDR1 and CDR2: PRHDT, FYEKMQ (reference sequence). Deletions cut 0 bases from V and 5 bases from J, with 11 bases between. The CDR3 DNA follows: TGTGCCAGCAGCTTAGGCGGCCATACGTATCAGCCCCAGCATTTT. It translates to CASSLGGHTYQPQHF.

The rearrangement uses TRBV30 and TRBJ2-2, with 9 bases fitting TRBD1. The junction had 5 bases not matched to a gene; V was cut back by 1 base and J by 5 bases. The CDR3 runs 15 residues. CDR1 GTSNPN and CDR2 SVGIG come from the germline V gene (reference sequence). CDR3 bases: TGTGCCTGGAGTGGGTTGACAGGGGGGACCGGGGAGCTGTTTTTT. Translating it yields CAWSGLTGGTGELFF.

Comment on this clonotype: A read error likely explains this, since a far larger clone differs by one base. This chain connects TRBV6-2 or TRBV6-3 to TRBJ2-1; 7 bases align to TRBD1. The germline V gene has CDR1 MNHEY and CDR2 SVGEGT. The CDR3 totals 15 residues. Trimming took 5 bases from V and 10 from J; bases not matched to a gene: 14. The CDR3 bases are TGTGCCAGCAGTGAATGGGCGACAGGGAGCTACGAGCAGTTCTTC. Its translation: CASSEWATGSYEQFF.

This clonotype was found many times. The DNA for the CDR3 is TGTGCCAGCAGCTTATTCGTAGGAACGAACACCGGGGAGCTGTTTTTT. It codes for CASSLFVGTNTGELFF. The chain recombines TRBV7-8 with TRBJ2-2; D call uncertain. Germline loops: CDR1 SGHVS, CDR2 FQNEAQ. V was pared by 2 bases and J by 0 bases, with 10 bases between. The CDR3 runs 16 residues. Full variable domain (rest looked up from reference TRBV7-8 and TRBJ2-2): GAGVSQSPRYKVAKRGQDVALRCDPISGHVSLFWYQQALGQGPEFLTYFQNEAQLDKSGLPSDRFFAERPEGSVSTLKIQRTQQEDSAVYLCASSLFVGTNTGELFFGEGSRLTVL.